The 14 T cell receptor beta chains presented below share a single source sample, sequenced in a study of T cells in Graves' hyperthyroidism and ophthalmopathy. From RNA transcripts, TCR beta CDR3 regions were amplified. Using the HTBI primer set, a first-round RT-PCR was run on the TCR CDR3. Via MiXCR, TCRdb re-called the multiplex PCR reads, giving one row per CDR3 protein. The data show 500,000 to 550,000 distinct CDR3 sequences, roughly 20% seen once. The sequenced sample consisted of blood. Receptors originate from a man between 18 and 35 years old with Graves' hyperthyroidism.

This clonotype appeared many times. V gene TRBV28 combines with J gene TRBJ2-7; the D gene is possibly TRBD1 (5 bases). CDR1 MDHEN and CDR2 SYDVKM come from the germline V gene. This CDR3 has 11 amino acids. V was cut by 6 bases and J by 12 bases, with 15 bases left in between. As DNA, the CDR3 is TGTGCCAGCAGGGGGCTGGGGCTGGGGTACTTC. It yields the protein CASRGLGLGYF. Full variable domain (outside the CDR3, taken from reference TRBV28 and TRBJ2-7): DVKVTQSSRYLVKRTGEKVFLECVQDMDHENMFWYRQDPGLGLRLIYFSYDVKMKEKGDIPEGYSVSREKKERFSLILESASTNQTSMYLCASRGLGLGYFGPGTRLTVT.

The chain recombines TRBV11-2 with TRBJ2-2, with D tentatively TRBD1 or TRBD2 (5 bases each). Germline CDR1 is SGHAT and CDR2 is FQNNGV. V was trimmed by 0 bases and J by 0 bases, leaving 17 bases between them. This CDR3 is built from 19 residues. The CDR3, as DNA: TGTGCCAGCAGCTTAGATAGGAAGGGGACCTCCCCGAACACCGGGGAGCTGTTTTTT. Translation: CASSLDRKGTSPNTGELFF.

Ten or more counts support this clonotype. The gene calls are TRBV11-2 and TRBJ1-5; the D is unclear. The CDR3 consists of 14 residues. V dropped 3 bases and J dropped 0 bases, with 6 bases sitting between them. Germline CDR1 and CDR2: SGHAT and FQNNGV. The CDR3 bases are TGTGCCAGCAGCTTGGGTTATAGCAATCAGCCCCAGCATTTT. It encodes CASSLGYSNQPQHF.

This rearrangement joins TRBV13 to TRBJ2-7; no reliable D call. The CDR3 contains 13 residues. V dropped 7 bases and J dropped 3 bases, with 13 bases sitting between them. Germline lookup yields CDR1 PRHDT and CDR2 FYEKMQ (reference sequence). CDR3 nucleotides: TGTGCCAGCAAGGAGTCTATCCGCTACGAGCAGTACTTC. It codes for CASKESIRYEQYF. Using reference TRBV13 and TRBJ2-7 for the parts outside the CDR3, the full variable domain is AAGVIQSPRHLIKEKRETATLKCYPIPRHDTVYWYQQGPGQDPQFLISFYEKMQSDKGSIPDRFSAQQFSDYHSELNMSSLELGDSALYFCASKESIRYEQYFGPGTRLTVT.

Ten or more counts support this clonotype. V usage is TRBV12-3 or TRBV12-4 and J usage is TRBJ1-1; D unresolved. The CDR3 length is 17 residues. Trimming took 2 bases from V and 1 from J, leaving 17 bases between them. CDR3 bases: TGTGCCAGCAGTTTAAGTAAATGGGGAGAAAGGAACACTGAAGCTTTCTTT. As protein: CASSLSKWGERNTEAFF.

This clonotype was detected ten times or more. The chain combines TRBV12-3 or TRBV12-4 with TRBJ1-1; D ambiguous. The V end was cut by 8 bases, the J end by 9 bases, with 13 bases between. The CDR3 length is 11 residues. CDR3 bases: TGTGCCAGCTTCTACGACGGGAAAGCTTTCTTT. This sequence encodes CASFYDGKAFF.

This clonotype was detected many times. The J gene is TRBJ2-4, the V gene TRBV28; D may be TRBD1 (5 bases). The CDR3 loop spans 13 amino acids. The V end lost 6 bases, the J end lost 8 bases, and 14 bases lay between the germline ends. Germline-derived CDR1 and CDR2 are MDHEN and SYDVKM. The CDR3 sequence is CASRPGQVDIQYF. CDR3 DNA sequence: TGTGCCAGCAGGCCAGGACAAGTTGACATTCAGTACTTC.

This clonotype was detected ten times or more. V is TRBV12-3 or TRBV12-4 and J is TRBJ1-1; no definite D call. Trimming took 6 bases from V and 0 from J, leaving 11 bases between them. The CDR3 sequence is 14 residues long. For the CDR3, the DNA is TGTGCCAGCAGAGACGGACCTGTGAACACTGAAGCTTTCTTT. It specifies CASRDGPVNTEAFF.

This clonotype was seen many times. The chain joins TRBV28 to TRBJ1-5, with TRBD1 matching over 7 bases. J lost 0 bases, V lost 5 bases, and 7 bases had no gene match. In germline, CDR1 is MDHEN, CDR2 SYDVKM. The CDR3 runs to 16 residues. CDR3 region: CASSNGTVYSNQPQHF. CDR3 DNA sequence: TGTGCCAGCAGTAATGGGACAGTTTATAGCAATCAGCCCCAGCATTTT.

Comment on this clonotype: Given the absence of the conserved phenylalanine or tryptophan at the CDR3 end, a read error is likely. This sequence joins TRBV16 and TRBJ1-5, with a tentative D call TRBD1 (6 bases). The CDR3 sequence is 18 residues long. V lost 1 base and J 5 bases, leaving 21 bases between the germline ends. Germline V gives CDR1 KGHSY, CDR2 FQNENV. The CDR3 DNA follows: TGTGCCAGCAGCCAATTGATCGGCAGAGCGGGGGGCGATCAGCCCCAGCATTCT. Its translation: CASSQLIGRAGGDQPQHS.

This clonotype has ten or more counts. The genes are TRBV6-2 or TRBV6-3 and TRBJ1-2, with 8 nucleotides matching TRBD1. The CDR3 is made up of 15 amino acids. Losses at the gene ends were 6 bases for V and 7 bases for J; bases not matched to a gene: 13. Germline CDR1 MNHEY, CDR2 SVGEGT. CDR3 protein: CASRNRDRPLAGYTF. The CDR3 coding sequence is TGTGCCAGCAGAAACCGGGACAGGCCCCTCGCTGGCTACACCTTC.

The V gene is TRBV6-1, the J gene TRBJ2-2, with D unclear. The CDR3 spans 13 residues. The germline gives CDR1 MNHNS, CDR2 SASEGT. V was clipped by 0 bases and J by 9 bases, with 8 bases between them. CDR3 in amino acids: CASSEAERRELFF. CDR3 sequence (DNA): TGTGCCAGCAGTGAAGCGGAGAGAAGGGAGCTGTTTTTT.

This clonotype occurred many times. V and J are TRBV28 and TRBJ1-1, with D unresolved. Germline V gene data show CDR1 as MDHEN and CDR2 as SYDVKM. Trimming cost V 2 bases and J 11 bases, with 18 bases left between them. The CDR3 runs to 14 residues. The CDR3 is CASSLGGPEGLAFF. The CDR3 nucleotides read TGTGCCAGCAGTTTAGGAGGGCCGGAGGGCTTGGCTTTCTTT.

This clonotype was detected ten times or more. V and J are TRBV3-1 and TRBJ1-2; D uncertain. The CDR3 extends over 11 amino acids. From germline, CDR1 is LGHDT and CDR2 YNNKEL (reference sequence). The V gene lost 6 bases and the J gene lost 3 bases, with 5 bases spanning the gap. For the CDR3, the DNA is TGTGCCAGCAGTCAGTACTATGGCTACACCTTC. Translation gives CASSQYYGYTF. Filled out from reference TRBV3-1 and TRBJ1-2, the complete variable domain reads DTAVSQTPKYLVTQMGNDKSIKCEQNLGHDTMYWYKQDSKKFLKIMFSYNNKELIINETVPNRFSPKSPDKAHLNLHINSLELGDSAVYFCASSQYYGYTFGSGTRLTVV.